These T cell receptor beta chains were read from a single sample in a study of OX40 agonist ivuxolimab in advanced cancers. TCRdb's table, derived via immunoSEQ multiplex PCR, lists solely in-frame clones and lacks some. The repertoire holds some 30,000 clones, with roughly 90% as singletons. The sample was CD4+ or CD8+ T cells sorted from blood, taken in a trial of the OX40 agonist ivuxolimab. Source of these receptors: an adult with an advanced solid tumor such as melanoma, head and neck, liver or kidney cancer. Each CDR3 is given with its conserved first and last residue. The D gene is left open where the match is weak. A clone size is listed for some rows: how often the clone was seen (once, few, many), or a class if it is expanded.

D gene: NA
clone size: medium-sized
V gene: TRBV7-9
J gene: TRBJ1-2
CDR3 DNA: TGTGCCAGCAGCTCCGGGGCCGATTACCAAGGCTACACCTTC
CDR3 protein: CASSSGADYQGYTF

D gene: TRBD1
clone size: NA
V gene: TRBV5-6
J gene: TRBJ2-7
CDR3 DNA: TGTGCCAGCAGCTTGCCTACCGGGACAGGCTACTACGAGCAGTACTTC
CDR3 protein: CASSLPTGTGYYEQYF

D gene: TRBD1
clone size: NA
V gene: TRBV11-2
J gene: TRBJ1-2
CDR3 DNA: TGTGCCAGCAGCATTGGACAGGGGGCAAACGATGGCTACACCTTC
CDR3 protein: CASSIGQGANDGYTF

D gene: NA
clone size: NA
V gene: TRBV25-1
J gene: TRBJ1-1
CDR3 DNA: TGTGCCAGCAGTGAATCCCTCCCTAACACTGAAGCTTTCTTT
CDR3 protein: CASSESLPNTEAFF

D gene: NA
clone size: NA
V gene: TRBV19
J gene: TRBJ1-2
CDR3 DNA: TGTGCCAGTAATGAGCGTGACGGCTACACCTTC
CDR3 protein: CASNERDGYTF

D gene: NA
clone size: NA
V gene: TRBV9
J gene: TRBJ2-1
CDR3 DNA: TGTGCCAGCACCGGGAAGGGAGCTGAGCAGTTCTTC
CDR3 protein: CASTGKGAEQFF

D gene: TRBD1
clone size: NA
V gene: TRBV2
J gene: TRBJ2-7
CDR3 DNA: TGTGCCAGCTTACAGGGGGCTTACGAGCAGTACTTC
CDR3 protein: CASLQGAYEQYF

D gene: NA
clone size: NA
V gene: TRBV10-3
J gene: TRBJ1-2
CDR3 DNA: TGTGCCATCAGTGGGAAACAGGGAGGGGGAGGCTACACCTTC
CDR3 protein: CAISGKQGGGGYTF

D gene: TRBD1
clone size: NA
V gene: TRBV9
J gene: TRBJ1-2
CDR3 DNA: TGTGCCAGCAGCGATCACCGGGACAGCTCCATATTAAACTATGGCTACACCTTC
CDR3 protein: CASSDHRDSSILNYGYTF

D gene: NA
clone size: NA
V gene: TRBV29-1
J gene: TRBJ2-1
CDR3 DNA: TGCAGCGTTGAATATCCCAACTACAATGAGCAGTTCTTC
CDR3 protein: CSVEYPNYNEQFF

D gene: NA
clone size: few
V gene: TRBV7-9
J gene: TRBJ2-7
CDR3 DNA: TGTGCCAGCAGCTTAGATGGGGCAGGCGAGCAGTACTTC
CDR3 protein: CASSLDGAGEQYF

D gene: TRBD2
clone size: NA
V gene: TRBV4-1
J gene: TRBJ2-2
CDR3 DNA: TGCGCCAGCAGCCCCCAGGGAGGGACTAGCGGACGCCAAGGGGAGCTGTTTTTT
CDR3 protein: CASSPQGGTSGRQGELFF

D gene: TRBD2
clone size: NA
V gene: TRBV7-8
J gene: TRBJ2-2
CDR3 DNA: TGTGCCAGCAGCCCCAACCTAGCGGGCCGTGACACCGGGGAGCTGTTTTTT
CDR3 protein: CASSPNLAGRDTGELFF

D gene: TRBD1
clone size: NA
V gene: TRBV19
J gene: TRBJ2-7
CDR3 DNA: TGTGCCAGTAGTTCGGACAGGGGAATGAGTGAGCAGTACTTC
CDR3 protein: CASSSDRGMSEQYF

D gene: TRBD1
clone size: NA
V gene: TRBV9
J gene: TRBJ2-7
CDR3 DNA: TGTGCCAGCAGCGGGGACAGGAACGAGCAGTACTTC
CDR3 protein: CASSGDRNEQYF

D gene: NA
clone size: NA
V gene: TRBV27
J gene: TRBJ1-2
CDR3 DNA: TGTGCCAGCAGTTCCGGGACTTCCCGCGAGGGCACCTTC
CDR3 protein: CASSSGTSREGTF

D gene: NA
clone size: NA
V gene: TRBV10-3
J gene: TRBJ2-2
CDR3 DNA: TGTGCCATCAGTGGGGACCTCAACACCGGGGAGCTGTTTTTT
CDR3 protein: CAISGDLNTGELFF

D gene: TRBD2
clone size: NA
V gene: TRBV5-6
J gene: TRBJ2-1
CDR3 DNA: TGTGCCAGCAGCTTGGCCGGGACTAGTATTAACGATGAGCAGTTCTTC
CDR3 protein: CASSLAGTSINDEQFF

D gene: NA
clone size: NA
V gene: TRBV15
J gene: TRBJ2-7
CDR3 DNA: TGTGCCACCAGCAGTACTTCCTACGAGCAGTACTTC
CDR3 protein: CATSSTSYEQYF

D gene: TRBD1
clone size: NA
V gene: TRBV2
J gene: TRBJ2-5
CDR3 DNA: TGTGCCAGCAGGCCCGGGACAGGGGGCGCAATGAAGACCCAGTACTTC
CDR3 protein: CASRPGTGGAMKTQYF

D gene: NA
clone size: NA
V gene: TRBV5-4
J gene: TRBJ1-1
CDR3 DNA: TGTGCCAGCAGCGCGGGGGCCACTGAAGCTTTCTTT
CDR3 protein: CASSAGATEAFF

D gene: NA
clone size: NA
V gene: TRBV27
J gene: TRBJ2-5
CDR3 DNA: TGTGCCAGCAGTTCGAGGGAGACCCAGTACTTC
CDR3 protein: CASSSRETQYF

D gene: NA
clone size: NA
V gene: TRBV4-1
J gene: TRBJ2-7
CDR3 DNA: TGCGCCAGCAGCGAATACCCTTTTCTTAGCGAGACCTACGAGCAGTACTTC
CDR3 protein: CASSEYPFLSETYEQYF

D gene: NA
clone size: NA
V gene: TRBV7-2
J gene: TRBJ2-1
CDR3 DNA: TGTGCCAGCAGCTTAGTAATTGGTTCCTACAATGAGCAGTTCTTC
CDR3 protein: CASSLVIGSYNEQFF

D gene: NA
clone size: NA
V gene: TRBV5-6
J gene: TRBJ1-3
CDR3 DNA: TGTGCCAGCAGCATTGTAGGGTCTGGAAACACCATATATTTT
CDR3 protein: CASSIVGSGNTIYF

D gene: NA
clone size: NA
V gene: TRBV28
J gene: TRBJ1-3
CDR3 DNA: TGTGCCAGCAGTACCGAAAACTCTGGAAACACCATATATTTT
CDR3 protein: CASSTENSGNTIYF

D gene: NA
clone size: NA
V gene: TRBV20-1
J gene: TRBJ1-1
CDR3 DNA: TGCAGTGCTAGTTGGTCTCCTGAAGCTTTCTTT
CDR3 protein: CSASWSPEAFF

D gene: NA
clone size: NA
V gene: TRBV7-7
J gene: TRBJ2-1
CDR3 DNA: TGTGCCAGCAGCTTACACGTGGGCAATGAGCAGTTCTTC
CDR3 protein: CASSLHVGNEQFF

D gene: TRBD2
clone size: NA
V gene: TRBV27
J gene: TRBJ2-2
CDR3 DNA: TGTGCCACTTCCCCTCTAGCGGGATCAAACACCGGGGAGCTGTTTTTT
CDR3 protein: CATSPLAGSNTGELFF

D gene: TRBD2
clone size: NA
V gene: TRBV27
J gene: TRBJ2-2
CDR3 DNA: TGTGCCAGTCGCTCCGAGCGGGGAAACACCGGGGAGCTGTTTTTT
CDR3 protein: CASRSERGNTGELFF

D gene: NA
clone size: NA
V gene: TRBV27
J gene: TRBJ2-7
CDR3 DNA: TGTGCCAGCAGTTTAGGAGATTCCTACGAGCAGTACTTC
CDR3 protein: CASSLGDSYEQYF

D gene: NA
clone size: NA
V gene: TRBV11-2
J gene: TRBJ2-3
CDR3 DNA: TGTGCCAGCAGCTCCTGGGTTAGCGAGAGCACAGATACGCAGTATTTT
CDR3 protein: CASSSWVSESTDTQYF

D gene: NA
clone size: NA
V gene: TRBV29-1
J gene: TRBJ1-2
CDR3 DNA: TGCAGCGTTGAATCGGGATGGGACGTGAACCCCATAGGCTATGGCTACACCTTC
CDR3 protein: CSVESGWDVNPIGYGYTF

D gene: TRBD1
clone size: NA
V gene: TRBV4-3
J gene: TRBJ2-3
CDR3 DNA: TGCGCCAGCAGCCCCAGGGACAGGCTCGGGGATACGCAGTATTTT
CDR3 protein: CASSPRDRLGDTQYF

D gene: NA
clone size: NA
V gene: TRBV28
J gene: TRBJ2-7
CDR3 DNA: TGTGCCAGCAGTTCATCGACCTGGAGCGAGCAGTACTTC
CDR3 protein: CASSSSTWSEQYF

D gene: NA
clone size: NA
V gene: TRBV7-2
J gene: TRBJ2-3
CDR3 DNA: TGTGCCAGCAGCTCGTCAGGGGGGACAGATACGCAGTATTTT
CDR3 protein: CASSSSGGTDTQYF

D gene: NA
clone size: NA
V gene: TRBV7-9
J gene: TRBJ2-1
CDR3 DNA: TGTGCCAGCAGCTCGGACGTAGCTGATTTTTACAATGAGCAGTTCTTC
CDR3 protein: CASSSDVADFYNEQFF

D gene: NA
clone size: NA
V gene: TRBV6-5
J gene: TRBJ1-1
CDR3 DNA: TGTGCCAGCACTTACTCCGGAACTGAAGCTTTCTTT
CDR3 protein: CASTYSGTEAFF

D gene: NA
clone size: NA
V gene: TRBV7-9
J gene: TRBJ2-7
CDR3 DNA: TGTGCCAGCAGCTTTCAAGACGAAACCTACGAGCAGTACTTC
CDR3 protein: CASSFQDETYEQYF

D gene: NA
clone size: NA
V gene: TRBV4-3
J gene: TRBJ2-7
CDR3 DNA: TGCGCCAGCAGCCAAGATCGCGGTTTCTACGAGCAGTACTTC
CDR3 protein: CASSQDRGFYEQYF

D gene: NA
clone size: NA
V gene: TRBV4-3
J gene: TRBJ2-1
CDR3 DNA: TGCGCCAGCAGCCAAGATCGGGACCTATGGGAGCAGTTCTTC
CDR3 protein: CASSQDRDLWEQFF

D gene: TRBD2
clone size: NA
V gene: TRBV28
J gene: TRBJ2-7
CDR3 DNA: TGTGCCAGCAGCGAGTTCGCTAGCGGGAGTTACGAGCAGTACTTC
CDR3 protein: CASSEFASGSYEQYF

D gene: NA
clone size: once
V gene: TRBV28
J gene: TRBJ1-1
CDR3 DNA: TGTGCCAGCAGTTTATGGGGGGACTTTACCACTGAAGCTTTCTTT
CDR3 protein: CASSLWGDFTTEAFF

D gene: NA
clone size: NA
V gene: TRBV15
J gene: TRBJ2-7
CDR3 DNA: TGTGCCACCAGCAGAGAACACCACTCCTCCTACGAGCAGTACTTC
CDR3 protein: CATSREHHSSYEQYF

D gene: NA
clone size: NA
V gene: TRBV5-8
J gene: TRBJ1-5
CDR3 DNA: TGTGCCAGCAGCTTGGCCCGGGTCCCCGCTCAGCCCCAGCATTTT
CDR3 protein: CASSLARVPAQPQHF

D gene: NA
clone size: NA
V gene: TRBV2
J gene: TRBJ1-1
CDR3 DNA: TGTGCCCTCACCCCCTCTGACGGAAAAAACACTGAAGCTTTCTTT
CDR3 protein: CALTPSDGKNTEAFF

D gene: NA
clone size: NA
V gene: TRBV5-1
J gene: TRBJ2-7
CDR3 DNA: TGCGCCAGCAGCGGTACCTACGAGCAGTACTTC
CDR3 protein: CASSGTYEQYF